Listed here are 9 T cell receptor beta chains from one sample, sequenced in a study of beta chain features in type 1 diabetes. The isolated RNA, all of it, was reverse transcribed, so expressed TCRB transcripts were what got sequenced. Produced via immunoSEQ multiplex PCR; TCRdb's table is partial and in-frame only. The sample lists around 450,000 clones, roughly 10% occurring once. Material for sequencing was naive CD4+ T cells from blood. The receptors here all came from a woman aged 18-29 years in good health.

V and J are TRBV10-2 and TRBJ2-5, with D hard to call. CDR1 is WSHSY, CDR2 SAAADI, per germline. CDR3 length: 13 amino acids. V lost 8 bases, J lost 5 bases, and 15 bases lay in between. CDR3 in DNA: TGCGCCAGCTTCTTCTGGCCCGGGGAGACCCAGTACTTC. This gives the protein CASFFWPGETQYF.

In DNA, the CDR3 is TGTGCCAGCAGCTTTCGGCCGGCAGACACTGAAGCTTTCTTT. Translated: CASSFRPADTEAFF. The chain employs TRBV4-2 and TRBJ1-1; D is undetermined. This CDR3 has 14 residues. The V end was cut by 5 bases, the J end by 3 bases, with 13 bases between. The germline V gene encodes CDR1 LGHNA and CDR2 YNFKEQ.

This clone has only a few counts. V gene TRBV13 combines with J gene TRBJ1-2; 7 nucleotides align to TRBD1. CDR1 is PRHDT and CDR2 is FYEKMQ in the germline V gene (reference sequence). J lost 8 bases, V lost 5 bases, and 11 bases had no gene match. CDR3 size: 14 residues. CDR3 loop: CASSRPGQIAGYTF. CDR3 DNA: TGTGCCAGCAGCAGGCCGGGACAGATAGCGGGCTACACCTTC.

V gene TRBV10-3 combines with J gene TRBJ1-5, with 9 positions matching TRBD1. V gave up 3 bases and J gave up 4 bases; unmatched junction bases: 7. Germline CDR1 is ENHRY and CDR2 is SYGVKD. The length of the CDR3 is 16 residues. The CDR3 loop reads CAISDVVTGGNQPQHF. The DNA of the CDR3 is TGTGCCATCAGTGATGTTGTGACAGGGGGAAATCAGCCCCAGCATTTT.

The V gene is TRBV27, the J gene TRBJ1-1; the D is unclear. V lost 7 bases to trimming and J lost 4 bases, with 10 bases between them. In germline, CDR1 is MNHEY, CDR2 SMNVEV (reference sequence). The CDR3 is made up of 12 amino acids. The CDR3 region has the DNA TGTGCCAGCATTGCCCGATCCACTGAAGCTTTCTTT. It codes for CASIARSTEAFF.

The genes are TRBV2 and TRBJ1-1, with D hard to call. The ends were cut back, 1 base at V and 1 base at J, with 4 bases in the middle. The CDR3 sequence is 13 residues long. The germline CDR1 and CDR2 sequences are SNHLY and FYNNEI. CDR3 coding DNA: TGTGCCAGCAGTGAAGGTTGGAACACTGAAGCTTTCTTT. This sequence encodes CASSEGWNTEAFF.

This clone was recorded a few times. CDR3 coding DNA: TGTGCCTGGAGTCTCCCTCAGGTGACAGCTTATGGCTACACCTTC. The encoded protein is CAWSLPQVTAYGYTF. The chain uses TRBV30 and TRBJ1-2; tentatively, D is TRBD1 (5 bases). The germline CDR1 and CDR2 sequences are GTSNPN and SVGIG (reference sequence). This CDR3 is 15 amino acids long. The V and J ends lost 2 bases and 5 bases respectively, with 18 bases between them.

The chain combines TRBV9 with TRBJ2-3; 7 bases line up with TRBD1. The germline CDR1 and CDR2 sequences are SGDLS and YYNGEE. This CDR3 contains 18 residues. V trimming: 3 bases; J trimming: 5 bases; junction bases outside the gene matches: 18. This CDR3 reads CASSGEAQQGPAVDTQYF. Written as DNA, the CDR3 is TGTGCCAGCAGCGGCGAGGCTCAACAGGGGCCCGCCGTAGATACGCAGTATTTT.

The table lists this clone with a few counts. The rearrangement uses TRBV13 and TRBJ2-3; D not certain. Trimming took 1 base from V and 4 from J, leaving 9 bases between them. In germline, CDR1 is PRHDT, CDR2 FYEKMQ (reference sequence). The length of the CDR3 is 14 residues. The CDR3 region is CASSLAPGSDTQYF. CDR3 bases: TGTGCCAGCAGCTTAGCCCCCGGTTCAGATACGCAGTATTTT.